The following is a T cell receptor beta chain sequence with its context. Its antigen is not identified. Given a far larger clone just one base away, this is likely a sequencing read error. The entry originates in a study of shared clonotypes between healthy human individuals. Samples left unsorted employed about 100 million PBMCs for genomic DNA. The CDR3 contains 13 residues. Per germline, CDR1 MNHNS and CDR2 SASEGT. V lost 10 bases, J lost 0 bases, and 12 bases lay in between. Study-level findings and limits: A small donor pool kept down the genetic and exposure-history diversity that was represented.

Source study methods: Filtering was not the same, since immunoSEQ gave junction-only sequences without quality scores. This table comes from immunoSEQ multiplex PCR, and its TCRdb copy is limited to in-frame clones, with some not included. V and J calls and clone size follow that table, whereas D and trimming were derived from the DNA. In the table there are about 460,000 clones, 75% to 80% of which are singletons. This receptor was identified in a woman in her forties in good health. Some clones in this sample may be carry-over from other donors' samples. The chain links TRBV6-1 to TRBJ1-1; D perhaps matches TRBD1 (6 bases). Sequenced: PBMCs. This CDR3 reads CAIYRDLNTEAFF. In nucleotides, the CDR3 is TGTGCCATCTACAGGGACCTGAACACTGAAGCTTTCTTT.